The entry below gives a single TCR beta chain sequence along with its context. The data were taken from a study of T cell changes during pregnancy in multiple sclerosis. The CDR3 is 13 residues long. Looked up from germline, CDR1 is MNHEY and CDR2 is SMNVEV (reference sequence). V gave up 4 bases and J gave up 6 bases, with 9 bases separating them. Method: immunoSEQ multiplex PCR; TCRdb's copy keeps in-frame clones and lacks some. Here the sample spans about 20,000 clones, roughly nine tenths being singletons. The V gene is TRBV27, the J gene TRBJ1-4; D remains ambiguous. This TCR was sampled from a female donor in good health, enrolled as a control in a pregnancy study. This specimen consisted of CD8+ T cells from peripheral blood mononuclear cells, obtained after pregnancy. The CDR3 region has the DNA TGTGCCAGCAGTTACCGAGTGTATGAAAAACTGTTTTTT. It codes for CASSYRVYEKLFF.